This T cell receptor beta chain was captured in a study of OX40 agonist ivuxolimab in advanced cancers. Study-wide context: Ivuxolimab, which targeted the costimulatory receptor OX40 (CD134), was an agonistic, fully human IgG2 monoclonal antibody. The paper describes the monotherapy dose-escalation part (N of about 52 patients) of the phase I trial of ivuxolimab. Patients were allowed to have had prior anti-PD-1, anti-PD-L1 or anti-CTLA-4 therapy, and around 37% of the dose-escalation patients had previously received checkpoint inhibitors. Among the roughly 52 dose-escalation patients, around 20 had hepatocellular carcinoma, approximately 15 melanoma, 9 renal cell carcinoma and 9 head and neck cancer. Intravenous ivuxolimab was administered to patients every 2 weeks at six dose levels: 0.01, 0.1, 0.3, 1.5, 3 and 10 mg/kg. Peripheral TCRbeta sequencing was intended to test whether TCR sequence diversity was altered and clonal T-cell expansion was caused by ivuxolimab. A male proportion of around 80% and a mean age of 60 years, ranging from about 20 to 85, were recorded for the dose-escalation cohort. Three dose-escalation patients achieved partial responses, one with hepatocellular carcinoma and two with cutaneous melanoma.

The sample holds a few counts of this clone. Its antigen specificity is not known. Qualities for individual bases were not recorded, and no much larger clone is one base off. The trial excluded patients who had a history of autoimmune disease or were on systemic immunosuppression. In every dose cohort, peripheral blood was drawn for TCR sequencing at baseline, cycle 4 day 1, and cycle 7 day 1. The samples were taken from a phase I, first-in-human, multicenter, open-label dose-escalation trial of ivuxolimab. The trial enrolled adults with locally advanced or metastatic head and neck squamous cell, hepatocellular, melanoma or renal cell carcinoma. CD4+ and CD8+ T cells were sorted separately from peripheral blood before TCR sequencing. To sequence the TCRbeta CDR3 region, genomic DNA was isolated from the sorted cells. TCRbeta CDR3 regions were sequenced using the immunoSEQ Assay. As stored in TCRdb, this immuneACCESS dataset retains in-frame rearrangements with V and J assigned. A fraction of the clones does not appear; measured against another copy, unresolved V genes explain less than half of the discrepancy, and the remainder lacks a known reason. Here the sample has several thousand clones; about two thirds occur a single time. The ten largest clones add up to roughly three fifths of the sample.

What the research found in general, with its limitations: Antigen specificity was not determined for the clonally expanded peripheral T cells. Clonal expansion of both CD4+ and CD8+ blood T cells was observed from baseline to week 6 at doses 0.1 to 3.0 mg/kg. Low levels of normalized T-cell clonal expansion were also shown by some nonresponding patients. Partial responders in the 0.1-3.0 mg/kg groups had among the lowest normalized peripheral clonal expansion, especially among CD8+ T cells. After ivuxolimab, expanded clones were on average more numerous among CD8+ T cells than among CD4+ T cells.

From the germline V gene, CDR1 is SQVTM and CDR2 is ANQGSEA. Clipping removes 3 bases from V and 9 bases from J, with 8 as the unmatched junction base count. Reading from cysteine to phenylalanine, the CDR3 counts 13 amino acids. CDR3 DNA only is kept here, 39 bases in frame from base 1. The rearranged chain carries TRBV29-1 and TRBJ2-1, and 7 junction bases match TRBD2. Sequenced material: CD4+ or CD8+ T cells sorted from blood, taken in a trial of the OX40 agonist ivuxolimab. The receptor's source is an adult with an advanced solid tumor such as melanoma, head and neck, liver or kidney cancer. The DNA is TGCAGCGTTGACGGGAGCGGGAACGGTGAGCAGTTCTTC. This yields the protein CSVDGSGNGEQFF.